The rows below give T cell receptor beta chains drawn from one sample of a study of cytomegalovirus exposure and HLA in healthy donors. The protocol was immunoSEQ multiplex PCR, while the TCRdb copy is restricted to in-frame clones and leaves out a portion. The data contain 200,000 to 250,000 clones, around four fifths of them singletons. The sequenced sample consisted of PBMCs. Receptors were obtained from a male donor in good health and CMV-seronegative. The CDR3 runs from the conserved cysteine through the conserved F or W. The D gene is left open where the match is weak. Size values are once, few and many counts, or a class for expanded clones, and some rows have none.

cdr3_aa: CASRVGPEAFF; cdr3_nt: TGCGCCAGCAGGGTGGGCCCCGAAGCTTTCTTT; clone_size: NA; j_call: TRBJ1-1; d_call: NA; v_call: TRBV10-2
cdr3_aa: CASRPQGSNTEAFF; cdr3_nt: TGTGCCAGCAGACCACAGGGGTCTAACACTGAAGCTTTCTTT; clone_size: few; j_call: TRBJ1-1; d_call: TRBD1; v_call: TRBV7-9
cdr3_aa: CASKEGQGNTGELFF; cdr3_nt: TGTGCCAGTAAAGAGGGACAGGGGAACACCGGGGAGCTGTTTTTT; clone_size: once; j_call: TRBJ2-2; d_call: TRBD1; v_call: TRBV19
cdr3_aa: CASSPDRVYEQFF; cdr3_nt: TGTGCCAGCAGCCCCGACAGGGTGTATGAGCAGTTCTTC; clone_size: NA; j_call: TRBJ2-1; d_call: TRBD1; v_call: TRBV11-2
cdr3_aa: CASSDPGAAGMAYNEQFF; cdr3_nt: TGTGCCAGCAGTGACCCCGGGGCTGCGGGAATGGCCTACAATGAGCAGTTCTTC; clone_size: NA; j_call: TRBJ2-1; d_call: NA; v_call: TRBV25-1
cdr3_aa: CASSQGGYGKNIQYF; cdr3_nt: TGTGCCAGCAGCCAAGGAGGGTATGGCAAAAACATTCAGTACTTC; clone_size: once; j_call: TRBJ2-4; d_call: NA; v_call: TRBV4-2
cdr3_aa: CASSPIGQDYEQYF; cdr3_nt: TGTGCCAGCAGCCCCATCGGACAAGACTACGAGCAGTACTTC; clone_size: NA; j_call: TRBJ2-7; d_call: NA; v_call: TRBV5-6
cdr3_aa: CASSLVADSSYEQYF; cdr3_nt: TGCGCCAGCAGCTTGGTTGCGGACAGCTCCTACGAGCAGTACTTC; clone_size: NA; j_call: TRBJ2-7; d_call: NA; v_call: TRBV5-1
cdr3_aa: CAISESLVDRRSNEQFF; cdr3_nt: TGTGCCATCAGTGAGTCATTAGTTGACAGGAGGTCCAATGAGCAGTTCTTC; clone_size: NA; j_call: TRBJ2-1; d_call: NA; v_call: TRBV10-3
cdr3_aa: CASSPQGAQNEQYF; cdr3_nt: TGTGCCAGCTCCCCACAGGGGGCGCAAAACGAGCAGTACTTC; clone_size: NA; j_call: TRBJ2-7; d_call: TRBD1; v_call: TRBV7-6
cdr3_aa: CASSSGQGLEKLFF; cdr3_nt: TGCGCCAGCAGCTCCGGACAGGGTCTAGAAAAACTGTTTTTT; clone_size: once; j_call: TRBJ1-4; d_call: TRBD1; v_call: TRBV5-1
cdr3_aa: CASSEVRGGTEAFF; cdr3_nt: TGTGCCAGCAGTGAAGTCAGGGGCGGCACTGAAGCTTTCTTT; clone_size: NA; j_call: TRBJ1-1; d_call: NA; v_call: TRBV2
cdr3_aa: CASSPLGQGAYEQYF; cdr3_nt: TGTGCCAGCAGCCCACTCGGACAGGGGGCCTACGAGCAGTACTTC; clone_size: NA; j_call: TRBJ2-7; d_call: TRBD1; v_call: TRBV5-4
cdr3_aa: CASSLTGTGTDTQYF; cdr3_nt: TGTGCCAGCAGTTTAACAGGAACTGGCACAGATACGCAGTATTTT; clone_size: NA; j_call: TRBJ2-3; d_call: NA; v_call: TRBV2
cdr3_aa: CASSLARRLAVYNEQFF; cdr3_nt: TGTGCCAGCAGCTTAGCCAGGCGACTAGCTGTGTACAATGAGCAGTTCTTC; clone_size: NA; j_call: TRBJ2-1; d_call: TRBD2; v_call: TRBV7-9
cdr3_aa: CSVDSLSTGELFF; cdr3_nt: TGCAGCGTTGACTCCCTCTCCACCGGGGAGCTGTTTTTT; clone_size: NA; j_call: TRBJ2-2; d_call: NA; v_call: TRBV29-1
cdr3_aa: CASSLGGTDTQYF; cdr3_nt: TGTGCCAGCAGCTTGGGCGGAACAGATACGCAGTATTTT; clone_size: NA; j_call: TRBJ2-3; d_call: NA; v_call: TRBV5-4
cdr3_aa: CASSFSGTSTDTQYF; cdr3_nt: TGCGCCAGCAGCTTTAGCGGGACAAGCACAGATACGCAGTATTTT; clone_size: NA; j_call: TRBJ2-3; d_call: TRBD2; v_call: TRBV5-1
cdr3_aa: CASSPTGGGGYGYTF; cdr3_nt: TGTGCCAGCAGTCCAACAGGGGGCGGGGGCTATGGCTACACCTTC; clone_size: NA; j_call: TRBJ1-2; d_call: TRBD1; v_call: TRBV27
cdr3_aa: CASSYRDRNEKLFF; cdr3_nt: TGTGCCAGCAGCTACCGGGACAGGAATGAAAAACTGTTTTTT; clone_size: few; j_call: TRBJ1-4; d_call: TRBD1; v_call: TRBV5-4
cdr3_aa: CASSLASRTSYEQYF; cdr3_nt: TGTGCCAGCAGCTTAGCTAGCCGAACGTCCTACGAGCAGTACTTC; clone_size: NA; j_call: TRBJ2-7; d_call: NA; v_call: TRBV7-8
cdr3_aa: CASTPSGGLATEAFF; cdr3_nt: TGTGCCAGTACTCCCTCGGGGGGGTTAGCCACTGAAGCTTTCTTT; clone_size: NA; j_call: TRBJ1-1; d_call: NA; v_call: TRBV19
cdr3_aa: CASSLVGTEAFF; cdr3_nt: TGTGCCAGCAGTCTAGTGGGCACTGAAGCTTTCTTT; clone_size: few; j_call: TRBJ1-1; d_call: NA; v_call: TRBV28
cdr3_aa: CASSHPDTEAFF; cdr3_nt: TGTGCCAGCAGTCACCCGGACACTGAAGCTTTCTTT; clone_size: few; j_call: TRBJ1-1; d_call: NA; v_call: TRBV6-5
cdr3_aa: CASSLGGTGDEQYF; cdr3_nt: TGTGCCAGCAGCTTGGGGGGGACAGGGGACGAGCAGTACTTC; clone_size: NA; j_call: TRBJ2-7; d_call: TRBD1; v_call: TRBV5-6
cdr3_aa: CASSVGSSYEQYF; cdr3_nt: TGTGCCAGCAGCGTCGGGAGCAGCTACGAGCAGTACTTC; clone_size: NA; j_call: TRBJ2-7; d_call: NA; v_call: TRBV11-2
cdr3_aa: CASSLWRAANTQSYEQYF; cdr3_nt: TGTGCCAGCAGTTTATGGAGGGCAGCAAACACCCAATCCTACGAGCAGTACTTC; clone_size: NA; j_call: TRBJ2-7; d_call: NA; v_call: TRBV28
cdr3_aa: CASSGSGLETQYF; cdr3_nt: TGTGCCAGCAGTGGGTCAGGTCTGGAGACCCAGTACTTC; clone_size: NA; j_call: TRBJ2-5; d_call: NA; v_call: TRBV2
cdr3_aa: CASSLRAAGGAMNTEAFF; cdr3_nt: TGTGCCAGCAGCTTAAGGGCTGCAGGGGGCGCCATGAACACTGAGGCTTTCTTT; clone_size: NA; j_call: TRBJ1-1; d_call: TRBD1; v_call: TRBV7-3
cdr3_aa: CASSFSDSNQPQHF; cdr3_nt: TGTGCCAGCAGCTTCAGTGATAGCAATCAGCCCCAGCATTTT; clone_size: NA; j_call: TRBJ1-5; d_call: NA; v_call: TRBV7-6
cdr3_aa: CATSFRSPRGAKNIQYF; cdr3_nt: TGTGCCACCAGCTTCCGTAGCCCGCGCGGAGCCAAAAACATTCAGTACTTC; clone_size: NA; j_call: TRBJ2-4; d_call: NA; v_call: TRBV15
cdr3_aa: CASSPGTSGSTHEQYF; cdr3_nt: TGCGCCAGCAGCCCTGGGACTAGCGGGAGTACCCACGAGCAGTACTTC; clone_size: NA; j_call: TRBJ2-7; d_call: TRBD2; v_call: TRBV5-1
cdr3_aa: CASSPGQAIPQETQYF; cdr3_nt: TGTGCCAGCAGCCCGGGACAGGCGATCCCACAAGAGACCCAGTACTTC; clone_size: NA; j_call: TRBJ2-5; d_call: TRBD1; v_call: TRBV5-6
cdr3_aa: CASGGRDRAPNEKLFF; cdr3_nt: TGTGCCAGCGGCGGCCGGGACAGGGCTCCTAATGAAAAACTGTTTTTT; clone_size: NA; j_call: TRBJ1-4; d_call: TRBD1; v_call: TRBV9
cdr3_aa: CASSSTVLNEQFF; cdr3_nt: TGTGCCAGCAGTTCTACCGTCCTAAATGAGCAGTTCTTC; clone_size: NA; j_call: TRBJ2-1; d_call: NA; v_call: TRBV28
cdr3_aa: CASSEQGAREKLFF; cdr3_nt: TGTGCCAGCAGTGAACAGGGGGCGCGAGAAAAACTGTTTTTT; clone_size: NA; j_call: TRBJ1-4; d_call: TRBD1; v_call: TRBV2
cdr3_aa: CASSLVQHNTEAFF; cdr3_nt: TGTGCCAGCAGTTTGGTACAGCATAACACTGAAGCTTTCTTT; clone_size: few; j_call: TRBJ1-1; d_call: NA; v_call: TRBV27
cdr3_aa: CASSLREKETQYF; cdr3_nt: TGTGCCAGCAGCTTACGGGAAAAAGAGACCCAGTACTTC; clone_size: NA; j_call: TRBJ2-5; d_call: NA; v_call: TRBV11-2
cdr3_aa: CATSRGAGANYEQYF; cdr3_nt: TGTGCCACCAGCAGAGGAGCGGGAGCCAACTACGAGCAGTACTTC; clone_size: NA; j_call: TRBJ2-7; d_call: TRBD2; v_call: TRBV15
cdr3_aa: CASSVDLSGSYNEQFF; cdr3_nt: TGTGCCAGCAGCGTAGATCTTAGCGGATCCTACAATGAGCAGTTCTTC; clone_size: NA; j_call: TRBJ2-1; d_call: NA; v_call: TRBV9
cdr3_aa: CASSSGSNEQYF; cdr3_nt: TGTGCCAGCAGCTCGGGTTCCAACGAGCAGTACTTC; clone_size: NA; j_call: TRBJ2-7; d_call: NA; v_call: TRBV7-9
cdr3_aa: CASSQRSLADTQYF; cdr3_nt: TGTGCCAGCAGCCAACGGTCGCTTGCAGATACGCAGTATTTT; clone_size: NA; j_call: TRBJ2-3; d_call: NA; v_call: TRBV7-9
cdr3_aa: CASSYWRGQGVGEQYF; cdr3_nt: TGTGCCAGCAGTTATTGGCGCGGACAGGGCGTTGGAGAGCAGTACTTC; clone_size: NA; j_call: TRBJ2-7; d_call: TRBD1; v_call: TRBV6-5
cdr3_aa: CASYRQGNEKLFF; cdr3_nt: TGTGCCAGCTATAGACAGGGTAATGAAAAACTGTTTTTT; clone_size: NA; j_call: TRBJ1-4; d_call: TRBD1; v_call: TRBV2
cdr3_aa: CASSLEQDEYF; cdr3_nt: TGTGCCAGCAGCTTGGAACAGGATGAGTACTTC; clone_size: NA; j_call: TRBJ2-7; d_call: NA; v_call: TRBV5-6
cdr3_aa: CASMAWAGNNQPQHF; cdr3_nt: TGTGCCAGCATGGCCTGGGCAGGGAATAATCAGCCCCAGCATTTT; clone_size: NA; j_call: TRBJ1-5; d_call: NA; v_call: TRBV6-5
cdr3_aa: CASSLGSRAQETQYF; cdr3_nt: TGCGCCAGCAGCTTGGGTTCGAGGGCACAAGAGACCCAGTACTTC; clone_size: NA; j_call: TRBJ2-5; d_call: NA; v_call: TRBV5-1
cdr3_aa: CASSLVREYNEQFF; cdr3_nt: TGCGCCAGCAGCTTGGTTAGGGAGTACAATGAGCAGTTCTTC; clone_size: NA; j_call: TRBJ2-1; d_call: NA; v_call: TRBV5-1